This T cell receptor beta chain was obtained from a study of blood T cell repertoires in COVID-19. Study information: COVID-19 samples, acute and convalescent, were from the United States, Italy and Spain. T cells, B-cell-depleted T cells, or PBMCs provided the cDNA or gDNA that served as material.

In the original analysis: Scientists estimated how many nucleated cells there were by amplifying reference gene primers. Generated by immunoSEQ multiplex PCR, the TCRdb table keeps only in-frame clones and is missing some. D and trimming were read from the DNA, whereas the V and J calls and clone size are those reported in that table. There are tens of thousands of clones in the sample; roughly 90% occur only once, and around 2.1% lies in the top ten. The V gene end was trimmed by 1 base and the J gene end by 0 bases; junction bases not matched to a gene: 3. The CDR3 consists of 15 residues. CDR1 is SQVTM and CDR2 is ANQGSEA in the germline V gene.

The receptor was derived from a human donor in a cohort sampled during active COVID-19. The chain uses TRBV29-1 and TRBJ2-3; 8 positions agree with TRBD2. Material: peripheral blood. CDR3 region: CSVEALAVSTDTQYF. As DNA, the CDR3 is TGCAGCGTTGAAGCACTAGCGGTGAGCACAGATACGCAGTATTTT.